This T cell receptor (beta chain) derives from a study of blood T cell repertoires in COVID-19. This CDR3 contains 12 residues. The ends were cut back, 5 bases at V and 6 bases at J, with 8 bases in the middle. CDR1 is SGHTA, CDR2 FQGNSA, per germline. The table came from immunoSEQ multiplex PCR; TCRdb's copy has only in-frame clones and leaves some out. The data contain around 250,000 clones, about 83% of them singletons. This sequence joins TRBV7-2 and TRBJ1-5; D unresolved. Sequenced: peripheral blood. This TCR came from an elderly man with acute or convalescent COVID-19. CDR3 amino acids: CASSNPGQPQHF. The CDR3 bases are TGTGCCAGCAGCAACCCAGGTCAGCCCCAGCATTTT.